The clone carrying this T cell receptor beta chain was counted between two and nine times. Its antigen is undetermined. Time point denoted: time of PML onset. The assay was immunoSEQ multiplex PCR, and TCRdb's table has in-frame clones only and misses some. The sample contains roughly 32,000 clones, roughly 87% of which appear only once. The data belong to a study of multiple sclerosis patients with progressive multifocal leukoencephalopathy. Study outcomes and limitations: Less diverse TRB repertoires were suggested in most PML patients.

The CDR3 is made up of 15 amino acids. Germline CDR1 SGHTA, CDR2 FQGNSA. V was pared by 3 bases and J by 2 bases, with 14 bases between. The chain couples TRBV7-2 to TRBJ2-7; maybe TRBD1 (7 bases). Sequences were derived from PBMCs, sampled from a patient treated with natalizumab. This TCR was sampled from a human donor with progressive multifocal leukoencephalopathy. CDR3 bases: TGTGCCAGCAGCTTGTATCCAGGGGGGACCTACGAGCAGTACTTC. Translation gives CASSLYPGGTYEQYF.